This is a list of T cell receptor beta chains from one sample in a study of blood T cell repertoires in COVID-19. Produced via immunoSEQ multiplex PCR; TCRdb's table is partial and in-frame only. The sample gives 240,000 or so clones, about 90% of which show up once; around 6.9% is in the top ten. Material for sequencing was peripheral blood. These receptors all come from a man between 60 and 75 years old who had recovered from COVID-19. Each CDR3 is given without its conserved first and last residue. Expanded clones get a size class; other rows say once, few or many, or leave the size out.

>TRBV3-1/TRBV3-2|NA
ASSQGLGTDTQY
>TRBV15|once
ATSRGAGTDTQY
>TRBV3-1/TRBV3-2|NA
ASSQGGGAPDTQY
>TRBV18|NA
ASSPRIGTDSTDTQY
>TRBV2|NA
ASSLQGSYGYT
>TRBV5-6|NA
ASRGLEI
>TRBV6-6|NA
ASSYSVAGGFYEQY
>TRBV7-9|once
ASSPGPGQGAYEQY
>TRBV6-5|NA
ASSSLAGLDNEQF
>TRBV2|NA
ASSLQGSVYGYT
>TRBV4-1|NA
ASSQDWGRVQGYT
>TRBV6-1|NA
ASSERGAGAGLF